The entry below gives a single T cell receptor (beta chain) sequence along with its context. In the study's own analysis: Reference gene primer amplification gave estimated nucleated cell counts. TCRdb's table, derived via immunoSEQ multiplex PCR, lists solely in-frame clones and lacks some. That table gives V, J and clone size, and the DNA gave D and trimming. The sample carries approximately 120,000 clones, 70% to 80% recorded once. The CDR3 sequence is 13 residues long. Germline V gene data show CDR1 as MNHEY and CDR2 as SMNVEV (reference sequence). Trimming at V came to 8 bases and at J to 3 bases, leaving 5 bases not matched to a gene. This sample was taken from a study of blood T cell repertoires in COVID-19. At the level of the study: From the United States, Italy and Spain came samples of acute and convalescent COVID-19. The analysed material was cDNA or gDNA that came from T cells, B-cell-depleted T cells, or PBMCs.

The specimen was peripheral blood. The TCR sequence derives from a human donor in a cohort sampled during active COVID-19. V is TRBV27 and J is TRBJ1-1; 8 bases match TRBD1. CDR3 sequence: CASRTGMDTEAFF. In nucleotides, the CDR3 is TGTGCCAGCCGGACAGGGATGGACACTGAAGCTTTCTTT.